The 3 T cell receptor beta chains below were found in one sample sequenced in a study of T-cell reconstitution after alpha-beta-depleted transplantation in children. For these TCRs, the target antigens are not known. Study-wide results and limits: Counts and diversity of T cells one year after transplant came mostly from newly produced T cells.

Preparing the TCRbeta library involved the use of unique molecular identifiers. TCRdb ran MiXCR on the PCR reads and lists one entry per CDR3 protein. This table has a few hundred thousand distinct CDR3 sequences, less than 9.5% appearing once. The sequenced sample was peripheral blood, obtained 360 days after TCRalphabeta/CD19-depleted stem cell transplant. Every receptor here comes from a female patient between 2 and 10 years old who had a stem cell transplant for Fanconi anemia, so the T cells may come from the graft donor.

The rearrangement links TRBV6-1 to TRBJ1-4; D gene ambiguous. Germline V gene lookup returns CDR1 MNHNS and CDR2 SASEGT. Trimming shortened V by 4 bases and J by 4 bases, and 13 bases separated the two germline ends. CDR3 length equals 15 residues. In DNA, the CDR3 is TGTGCCAGCAGTGGGCGGAGGGCGTATAATGAAAAACTGTTTTTT. Residues: CASSGRRAYNEKLFF.

In this sample, this clonotype turned up many times. This rearrangement joins TRBV14 to TRBJ1-6; D is uncertain. Looked up from germline, CDR1 is SGHDN and CDR2 is FVKESK. V was pared by 0 bases and J by 10 bases, with 10 bases between. CDR3 length: 14 residues. CDR3 loop: CASSQESRASPLHF. The CDR3 nucleotides are TGTGCCAGCAGCCAAGAAAGTCGGGCATCACCCCTCCACTTT. Full variable domain (outside the CDR3, taken from reference TRBV14 and TRBJ1-6): EAGVTQFPSHSVIEKGQTVTLRCDPISGHDNLYWYRRVMGKEIKFLLHFVKESKQDESGMPNNRFLAERTGGTYSTLKVQPAELEDSGVYFCASSQESRASPLHFGNGTRLTVT.

This clonotype has ten or more counts. This chain connects TRBV20-1 to TRBJ2-1; D possibly corresponds to TRBD2 (6 bases). Trimming took 6 bases from V and 4 from J, leaving 16 bases between them. The V gene's germline CDR1 is DFQATT and CDR2 SNEGSKA (reference sequence). The CDR3 runs 14 residues. DNA of the CDR3: TGCAGTGCAACCGAGACTAGGGGATACAATGAGCAGTTCTTC. It codes for CSATETRGYNEQFF.